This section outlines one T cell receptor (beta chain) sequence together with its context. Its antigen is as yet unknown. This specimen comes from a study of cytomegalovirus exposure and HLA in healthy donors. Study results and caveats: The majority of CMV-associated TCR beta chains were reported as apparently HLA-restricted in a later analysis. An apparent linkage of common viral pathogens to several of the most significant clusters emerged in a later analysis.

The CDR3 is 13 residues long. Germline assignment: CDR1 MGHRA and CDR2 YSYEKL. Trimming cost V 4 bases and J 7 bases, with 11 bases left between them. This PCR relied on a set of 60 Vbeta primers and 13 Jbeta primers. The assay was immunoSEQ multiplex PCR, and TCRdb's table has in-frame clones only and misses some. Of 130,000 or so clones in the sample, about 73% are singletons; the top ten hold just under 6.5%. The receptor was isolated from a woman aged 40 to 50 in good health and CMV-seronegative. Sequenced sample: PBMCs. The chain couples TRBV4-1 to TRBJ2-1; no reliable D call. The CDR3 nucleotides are TGCGCCAGCAGCCCCGTGGTGCGGAATGAGCAGTTCTTC. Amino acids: CASSPVVRNEQFF.